This TCR beta chain comes out of a study of T-cell memory formation after mild COVID-19. Germline CDR1 reads MNHEY; CDR2 reads SMNVEV (reference sequence). Losses at the gene ends were 3 bases for V and 3 bases for J; bases not matched to a gene: 2. The CDR3 consists of 14 residues. TCRdb passed the 5' RACE reads through MiXCR, listing each CDR3 protein once. The sample has over 450,000 distinct CDR3 sequences, 20% seen once. There are many counts of this clonotype. Sequenced: PBMCs or a T cell subset sorted from them (not recorded which). The rearrangement links TRBV27 to TRBJ2-1, with TRBD2 matching 7 bases. This clonotype was obtained from an adult woman who had mild COVID-19 (a few samples of this study predate the infection). Cell type and time point are not known. In DNA, the CDR3 is TGTGCCAGCAGTTTGACTAGCAGCTACAATGAGCAGTTCTTC. Translating gives CASSLTSSYNEQFF.